Sequencing of this T cell receptor (beta chain) was carried out in a study of neurological immune-mediated disorders. TCRdb redid the calling of the 5' RACE reads with MiXCR, one entry per CDR3 protein. This table holds 45,000 to 60,000 distinct CDR3 sequences, 2% to 3% found once. Between the trimmed V and J ends, which lost 0 bases and 3 bases, there was a span of 7 bases. CDR3 length: 13 amino acids. CDR1 is SGHRS, CDR2 YFSETQ, per germline. This clonotype was detected many times. The chain employs TRBV5-1 and TRBJ2-7; D not resolved. This sequence was found in a man aged 45-65 years with multiple sclerosis. The sequenced sample was PBMCs. The CDR3 loop reads CASSLDLVYEQYF. As DNA, the CDR3 is TGCGCCAGCAGCTTGGACCTGGTCTACGAGCAGTACTTC. Together with reference TRBV5-1 and TRBJ2-7, the CDR3 gives the full variable domain: KAGVTQTPRYLIKTRGQQVTLSCSPISGHRSVSWYQQTPGQGLQFLFEYFSETQRNKGNFPGRFSGRQFSNSRSEMNVSTLELGDSALYLCASSLDLVYEQYFGPGTRLTVT.